The 31 T cell receptor beta chains listed next were all sequenced from one sample in a study of blood T cell repertoires in COVID-19. The protocol was immunoSEQ multiplex PCR, while the TCRdb copy is restricted to in-frame clones and leaves out a portion. The sample has around 330,000 clones, roughly 90% seen once. Sequencing was carried out using peripheral blood. These receptors all stem from a woman aged 50 to 60 with active or convalescent COVID-19.

The rearrangement links TRBV25-1 to TRBJ1-6; D gene unclear. Germline V CDR1 and CDR2: MGHDK, SYGVNS. This CDR3 is built from 14 residues. Trimming left V 3 bases short and J 6 bases short, with 9 bases between. The CDR3 here is CASSDNSINSPLHF. CDR3 DNA: TGTGCCAGCAGTGATAACAGTATTAATTCACCCCTCCACTTT.

The V and J genes are TRBV24-1 and TRBJ2-5; a possible D gene is TRBD1 (6 bases). The CDR3 consists of 14 residues. Trimming stripped 5 bases from V and 0 bases from J, with 9 bases between. The germline V gene has CDR1 KGHDR and CDR2 SFDVKD. CDR3 sequence (DNA): TGTGCCACCAGTGCACAGGGCTACCAAGAGACCCAGTACTTC. It specifies CATSAQGYQETQYF.

J is TRBJ2-7 and V is TRBV2; 10 positions agree with TRBD1. The CDR3 extends over 14 amino acids. CDR1 and CDR2 (germline): SNHLY, FYNNEI. With 6 bases clipped from V and 3 bases from J, the junction kept 5 bases outside the gene matches. CDR3 region: CASSGTGENYEQYF. The CDR3 nucleotides are TGTGCCAGCAGCGGGACAGGGGAGAACTACGAGCAGTACTTC.

The chain combines TRBV29-1 with TRBJ2-5; TRBD2 aligns across 8 bases. The CDR3 extends over 17 amino acids. V trimming: 4 bases; J trimming: 5 bases; junction bases outside the gene matches: 18. Germline V gene lookup returns CDR1 SQVTM and CDR2 ANQGSEA. CDR3 DNA sequence: TGCAGCGTTGCTCTAGGACAGATGCTAGCGGGTGGGGAGACCCAGTACTTC. It translates to CSVALGQMLAGGETQYF.

V and J are TRBV29-1 and TRBJ2-7, with TRBD2 matching over 10 bases. Germline CDR1 SQVTM, CDR2 ANQGSEA. Trimming at V came to 1 base and at J to 1 base, leaving 1 base not matched to a gene. The CDR3 covers 14 residues. CDR3 nucleotide sequence: TGCAGCGTTGAAGGGACTAGCGGTTCCTACGAGCAGTACTTC. It codes for CSVEGTSGSYEQYF.

The J gene is TRBJ2-1, the V gene TRBV7-3, with 14 bases fitting TRBD2. J gave up 14 bases and V 5 bases, and 11 bases lay outside the gene matches. This CDR3 is built from 15 residues. Germline V lookup: CDR1 SGHTA, CDR2 FQGTGA. Written as DNA, the CDR3 is TGTGCCAGCAGCCCGTCCGGGACTAGCGGGAGTCGGAAGTTCTTC. Translated, it gives CASSPSGTSGSRKFF.

CDR3 sequence: CASSVKASSYNEQFF. CDR3 DNA sequence: TGTGCCAGCAGCGTCAAAGCTAGCTCCTACAATGAGCAGTTCTTC. This chain links TRBV7-2 with TRBJ2-1; D is undetermined. V was shortened by 5 bases and J by 0 bases, with 11 bases between the two germline ends. CDR3 length: 15 amino acids. Germline CDR1 is SGHTA and CDR2 is FQGNSA.

The rearrangement joins TRBV6-5 to TRBJ1-2; the D gene is possibly TRBD1 (5 bases). The CDR3 contains 14 residues. The V end was cut by 4 bases, the J end by 6 bases, with 15 bases between. Germline V gene lookup returns CDR1 MNHEY and CDR2 SVGAGI. CDR3 DNA: TGTGCCAGCAGTTTCCGCAGGGCCCCTGATGGCTACACCTTC. Protein sequence: CASSFRRAPDGYTF.

The rearrangement links TRBV30 to TRBJ2-1; a weak D match, TRBD1 (5 bases). This CDR3 comprises 13 residues. The germline V gene has CDR1 GTSNPN and CDR2 SVGIG (reference sequence). V dropped 3 bases and J dropped 4 bases, with 10 bases sitting between them. The CDR3 is CAWRDTPYNEQFF. Here the CDR3 DNA reads TGTGCCTGGAGGGACACCCCTTACAATGAGCAGTTCTTC. Combining the CDR3 with reference TRBV30 and TRBJ2-1 gives the whole variable domain SQTIHQWPATLVQPVGSPLSLECTVEGTSNPNLYWYRQAAGRGLQLLFYSVGIGQISSEVPQNLSASRPQDRQFILSSKKLLLSDSGFYLCAWRDTPYNEQFFGPGTRLTVL.

The chain combines TRBV25-1 with TRBJ2-3; 7 nucleotides agree with TRBD1. Unmatched junction bases numbered 16, after V lost 4 bases and J lost 3 bases. The V gene's germline CDR1 is MGHDK and CDR2 SYGVNS. The CDR3 sequence is 18 residues long. CDR3 sequence reads: CASSAKVYGEQGTDTQYF. Here the CDR3 DNA reads TGTGCCAGCAGTGCTAAAGTATACGGAGAACAGGGGACAGATACGCAGTATTTT. Using reference TRBV25-1 and TRBJ2-3 for the parts outside the CDR3, the full variable domain is EADIYQTPRYLVIGTGKKITLECSQTMGHDKMYWYQQDPGMELHLIHYSYGVNSTEKGDLSSESTVSRIRTEHFPLTLESARPSHTSQYLCASSAKVYGEQGTDTQYFGPGTRLTVL.

Only a few counts were recorded for this clone. The chain joins TRBV5-1 to TRBJ1-1; TRBD1 is a possible D gene (6 bases). Germline lookup yields CDR1 SGHRS and CDR2 YFSETQ. The CDR3 length is 15 residues. Between the trimmed V and J ends, which lost 0 bases and 6 bases, there was a span of 15 bases. The CDR3 reads CASSLEGRGFPEAFF. The CDR3 region has the DNA TGCGCCAGCAGCTTGGAGGGCAGGGGATTCCCTGAAGCTTTCTTT.

The rearrangement joins TRBV29-1 to TRBJ1-1; maybe TRBD1 (5 bases). The CDR3 runs to 12 residues. Germline V gene sequence: CDR1 SQVTM, CDR2 ANQGSEA. V gave up 5 bases and J gave up 0 bases, with 7 bases separating them. CDR3 bases: TGCAGCGTTAAGACAGTGAACACTGAAGCTTTCTTT. This encodes CSVKTVNTEAFF.

The chain is built from TRBV19 and TRBJ2-6; D is possibly TRBD1 (6 bases). V lost 5 bases and J 1 base, leaving 12 bases between the germline ends. Germline V gene data show CDR1 as LNHDA and CDR2 as SQIVND (reference sequence). The CDR3 sequence is 16 residues long. The CDR3 bases are TGTGCCAGTAGTGTCTCCAGGGGATCTGGGGCCAACGTCCTGACTTTC. Protein product: CASSVSRGSGANVLTF.

V is TRBV7-2 and J is TRBJ2-1, with D hard to call. The CDR3 consists of 11 residues. V dropped 2 bases and J dropped 9 bases, with 5 bases sitting between them. Germline CDR1 is SGHTA and CDR2 is FQGNSA. The CDR3 here is CASSLNLEQFF. The CDR3 nucleotides are TGTGCCAGCAGCTTAAATCTTGAGCAGTTCTTC. The entire variable domain, with the rest obtained from reference TRBV7-2 and TRBJ2-1, is as follows: GAGVSQSPSNKVTEKGKDVELRCDPISGHTALYWYRQSLGQGLEFLIYFQGNSAPDKSGLPSDRFSAERTGGSVSTLTIQRTQQEDSAVYLCASSLNLEQFFGPGTRLTVL.

V is TRBV24-1 and J is TRBJ2-3, with TRBD1 identical over 8 bases. CDR1 is KGHDR and CDR2 is SFDVKD in the germline V gene. The CDR3 covers 15 residues. With V trimmed by 4 bases and J by 5 bases, 7 bases remained unmatched. The CDR3 region has the DNA TGTGCCACCAGTGACTACCCAGACAGGGGAGATACGCAGTATTTT. This encodes CATSDYPDRGDTQYF.

The chain joins TRBV18 to TRBJ2-4, with D possibly being TRBD2 (5 bases). The length of the CDR3 is 16 residues. Germline CDR1 is KGHSH and CDR2 is LQKENI. Trimming removed 1 base from V and 0 bases from J, with 10 bases in between. The CDR3 nucleotides read TGTGCCAGCTCACCACAGGAGGACCGAGCCAAAAACATTCAGTACTTC. Translating gives CASSPQEDRAKNIQYF. Variable domain in full (rest from reference TRBV18 and TRBJ2-4): NAGVMQNPRHLVRRRGQEARLRCSPMKGHSHVYWYRQLPEEGLKFMVYLQKENIIDESGMPKERFSAEFPKEGPSILRIQQVVRGDSAAYFCASSPQEDRAKNIQYFGAGTRLSVL.

The sample holds one count of this clone. This chain uses TRBV6-1 with TRBJ1-6, with TRBD1 as a possible D gene (6 bases). The CDR3 is made up of 18 amino acids. Germline V gene lookup returns CDR1 MNHNS and CDR2 SASEGT. The V end lost 4 bases, the J end lost 6 bases, and 22 bases lay between the germline ends. The CDR3 bases are TGTGCCAGCAGTGCCAGATCTCAGGGGAGAGGGGGTAATTCACCCCTCCACTTT. This codes for CASSARSQGRGGNSPLHF.

This clone was seen a single time. The chain couples TRBV19 to TRBJ1-5; 8 bases agree with TRBD1. Trimming took 5 bases from V and 3 from J; bases not matched to a gene: 9. The CDR3 consists of 16 residues. In germline, CDR1 is LNHDA, CDR2 SQIVND (reference sequence). Written as DNA, the CDR3 is TGTGCCAGTAGTCTGGACAGGGTCACTTCCAATCAGCCCCAGCATTTT. Its translation is CASSLDRVTSNQPQHF.

V gene TRBV6-5 combines with J gene TRBJ2-2; D unclear. V was clipped by 7 bases and J by 1 base, with 4 bases between them. Per the germline V gene, CDR1 is MNHEY and CDR2 is SVGAGI. CDR3 size: 12 residues. CDR3 DNA: TGTGCCAGCAAGAGGAACACCGGGGAGCTGTTTTTT. Its translation is CASKRNTGELFF.

The chain couples TRBV5-8 to TRBJ1-6; 7 positions match TRBD1. Germline V gene data show CDR1 as SGHTS and CDR2 as YDEGEE. The CDR3 covers 14 residues. V dropped 4 bases and J dropped 10; count of bases not matched to a gene: 8. CDR3 residues: CASSPGQRVSPLHF. The CDR3 DNA reads as TGTGCCAGCAGCCCGGGACAGAGAGTATCACCCCTCCACTTT.

The chain uses TRBV3-1 (or the pseudogene TRBV3-2) and TRBJ2-3; D unclear. Looked up from germline, CDR1 is LGHDT and CDR2 is YNNKEL (reference sequence). CDR3 length equals 16 residues. V shed 3 bases and J shed 1 base, with 14 bases lying between them. This CDR3 reads CASSHWQPIGTDTQYF. The CDR3 DNA follows: TGTGCCAGCAGCCATTGGCAACCCATCGGCACAGATACGCAGTATTTT.

This chain connects TRBV19 to TRBJ1-5, with no clear D. CDR1 is LNHDA and CDR2 is SQIVND in the germline V gene (reference sequence). There are 14 residues in the CDR3. V was clipped by 7 bases and J by 2 bases, with 12 bases between them. Written as DNA, the CDR3 is TGTGCCAGTATGGGCCCGAGGGGCAATCAGCCCCAGCATTTT. It encodes CASMGPRGNQPQHF.

This chain joins TRBV28 and TRBJ1-1, with D possibly being TRBD1 (5 bases). Germline CDR1 reads MDHEN; CDR2 reads SYDVKM. The V gene lost 3 bases and the J gene lost 0 bases, with 8 bases spanning the gap. This CDR3 region has 14 residues. The CDR3 nucleotides read TGTGCCAGCAGTTTGACAGAGATGAACACTGAAGCTTTCTTT. This gives the protein CASSLTEMNTEAFF.

The table lists this clone with a few counts. The chain combines TRBV27 with TRBJ1-5; D is ambiguous. Germline V gene lookup returns CDR1 MNHEY and CDR2 SMNVEV (reference sequence). Trimming removed 0 bases from V and 2 bases from J, with 11 bases in between. The CDR3 is 16 residues long. The CDR3 spells CASSLSAAGGNQPQHF. CDR3 nucleotide sequence: TGTGCCAGCAGTTTATCAGCGGCGGGAGGCAATCAGCCCCAGCATTTT.

The chain combines TRBV9 with TRBJ2-3; maybe TRBD1 (6 bases). Germline CDR1 SGDLS, CDR2 YYNGEE. The CDR3 totals 16 residues. The V end lost 0 bases, the J end lost 2 bases, and 13 bases lay between the germline ends. CDR3 bases: TGTGCCAGCAGCGTAGCGGGACAAATATTCACAGATACGCAGTATTTT. Protein sequence: CASSVAGQIFTDTQYF.

This chain uses TRBV27 with TRBJ2-1; 8 nucleotides line up with TRBD1. Trimming took 3 bases from V and 13 from J; bases not matched to a gene: 14. CDR3 size: 15 residues. Germline assignment: CDR1 MNHEY and CDR2 SMNVEV (reference sequence). The CDR3 reads CASSFQDRVGSGQFF. The DNA for the CDR3 is TGTGCCAGCAGTTTCCAGGACAGGGTCGGTAGTGGCCAGTTCTTC.

This chain connects TRBV6-5 to TRBJ2-3; the match to TRBD2 covers 8 bases. Trimming cost V 1 base and J 3 bases; bases outside gene matches: 3. The germline CDR1 and CDR2 sequences are MNHEY and SVGAGI. The CDR3 spans 15 residues. CDR3 amino acids: CASSYWRGATDTQYF. The CDR3 bases are TGTGCCAGCAGTTACTGGCGGGGGGCGACAGATACGCAGTATTTT.

As regards this clone: Other DNA sequences within the sample encode an identical CDR3. The rearrangement links TRBV11-2 to TRBJ1-1; D not certain. Germline V gene data show CDR1 as SGHAT and CDR2 as FQNNGV. This CDR3 has 13 amino acids. V lost 1 base to trimming and J lost 2 bases, with 5 bases between them. For the CDR3, the DNA is TGTGCCAGCAGCTTAGGCGTTAACACTGAAGCTTTCTTT. Protein: CASSLGVNTEAFF.

On this clone itself: This specimen includes other DNA sequences encoding the same CDR3. This chain uses TRBV5-4 with TRBJ2-3; D might be TRBD1 (6 bases). The CDR3 contains 15 residues. Trimming left V 0 bases short and J 1 base short, with 9 bases between. Germline CDR1 is SGHNT and CDR2 is YYREEE (reference sequence). This CDR3 is CASSLGAGGTDTQYF. The DNA of the CDR3 is TGTGCCAGCAGCTTGGGTGCAGGGGGCACAGATACGCAGTATTTT.

This chain links TRBV4-2 with TRBJ2-7; 11 nucleotides align to TRBD2. CDR1 is LGHNA and CDR2 is YNFKEQ in the germline V gene. The V gene end was trimmed by 0 bases and the J gene end by 7 bases; junction bases not matched to a gene: 5. The CDR3 length is 15 residues. The CDR3 DNA reads TGTGCCAGCAGCCAAGATTTAGCGGGGGGGAATGAGCAGTACTTC. Protein: CASSQDLAGGNEQYF.

V usage is TRBV9 and J usage is TRBJ1-2; 9 nucleotides line up with TRBD1. The germline V gene encodes CDR1 SGDLS and CDR2 YYNGEE. V was clipped by 3 bases and J by 2 bases; unmatched bases: 11. The CDR3 is made up of 17 amino acids. Written as DNA, the CDR3 is TGTGCCAGCAGCGCCCGAGGGGACAGGGCGGGCAACTATGGCTACACCTTC. Residues: CASSARGDRAGNYGYTF. Supplemented by reference TRBV9 and TRBJ1-2, the full variable domain reads DSGVTQTPKHLITATGQRVTLRCSPRSGDLSVYWYQQSLDQGLQFLIQYYNGEERAKGNILERFSAQQFPDLHSELNLSSLELGDSALYFCASSARGDRAGNYGYTFGSGTRLTVV.